These 20 T cell receptor beta chains were all obtained from the same sample, sequenced in a study of T cell responses to AZD1222 COVID-19 vaccine. Clones were sequenced by immunoSEQ multiplex PCR, and TCRdb holds only the in-frame ones, with some missing. The table shows 150,000 to 200,000 clones, with approximately 90% occurring only once. This material consisted of peripheral blood, taken 28 days after the second dose of the MenACWY control vaccine. The receptors here all came from an adult who received the MenACWY meningococcal vaccine as a control.

The chain recombines TRBV7-8 with TRBJ2-1, with 11 bases that match TRBD1. CDR1 and CDR2 (germline): SGHVS, FQNEAQ. CDR3 length: 19 amino acids. Unmatched junction bases numbered 19, after V lost 0 bases and J lost 12 bases. The CDR3, as DNA: TGTGCCAGCAGCTTAGCGGCGGACAGGGGGCGCTTTGGGAGGGGAGGGCAGTTCTTC. Translation: CASSLAADRGRFGRGGQFF.

This clone is a singleton in its sample. The chain uses TRBV18 and TRBJ2-3; 10 positions agree with TRBD2. There are 15 residues in the CDR3. Germline-derived CDR1 and CDR2 are KGHSH and LQKENI. The J segment lost 4 bases and the V segment lost 6 bases, leaving 7 bases of the junction unmatched. CDR3 coding DNA: TGTGCCAGCTCCCTTCTAGCGGGAGCCGCAGATACGCAGTATTTT. It specifies CASSLLAGAADTQYF.

V and J are TRBV19 and TRBJ2-5; D possibly corresponds to TRBD1 (6 bases). This CDR3 has 13 residues. Germline assignment: CDR1 LNHDA and CDR2 SQIVND (reference sequence). V lost 5 bases, J lost 2 bases, and 9 bases lay in between. CDR3 DNA sequence: TGTGCCAGTAGTCGACAGGCACAAGAGACCCAGTACTTC. As protein: CASSRQAQETQYF.

V usage is TRBV24-1 and J usage is TRBJ1-5; D gene uncertain. This CDR3 region has 12 residues. V shed 7 bases and J shed 8 bases, with 11 bases lying between them. Germline V gives CDR1 KGHDR, CDR2 SFDVKD. The CDR3 region has the DNA TGTGCCACCAGGGTCGGGAGGGAGCCCCAGCATTTT. Protein: CATRVGREPQHF.

The chain couples TRBV18 to TRBJ2-1; 9 bases agree with TRBD2. The CDR3 runs 17 residues. With 6 bases clipped from V and 7 bases from J, the junction kept 16 bases outside the gene matches. Looked up from germline, CDR1 is KGHSH and CDR2 is LQKENI. For the CDR3, the DNA is TGTGCCAGCTCCTACCGCTCGGCTAGCGGGATTAGGAATGAGCAGTTCTTC. This translates into CASSYRSASGIRNEQFF.

This sequence joins TRBV21-1 and TRBJ1-1. TRBV21-1 has pseudogene status. CDR3 length equals 14 residues. The chain's CDR3 is CASPRGTDNTEAFF. The CDR3 DNA reads TGTGCCAGCCCCCGGGGGACCGATAACACTGAAGCTTTCTTT.

The genes are TRBV19 and TRBJ1-2; no clear D. Per the germline V gene, CDR1 is LNHDA and CDR2 is SQIVND (reference sequence). Trimming took 7 bases from V and 4 from J, leaving 19 bases between them. This CDR3 is 15 amino acids long. CDR3: CASTPLGGEGYGYTF. CDR3 nucleotides: TGTGCCAGTACCCCTCTGGGCGGGGAAGGCTATGGCTACACCTTC.

CDR3 protein: CAAGGPLGNEQFF. Written as DNA, the CDR3 is TGTGCCGCGGGAGGGCCATTGGGGAATGAGCAGTTCTTC. The chain links TRBV30 to TRBJ2-1, with 9 nucleotides matching TRBD2. The CDR3 is made up of 13 amino acids. Germline assignment: CDR1 GTSNPN and CDR2 SVGIG (reference sequence). V trimming: 8 bases; J trimming: 7 bases; junction bases outside the gene matches: 9.

This chain joins TRBV5-1 and TRBJ2-7, with 9 bases identical to TRBD1. Losses at the gene ends were 3 bases for V and 6 bases for J; bases not matched to a gene: 10. Germline CDR1 and CDR2: SGHRS and YFSETQ. The CDR3 covers 15 residues. The CDR3 reads CASSSAPGQGIEQYF. CDR3 nucleotide sequence: TGCGCCAGCAGCTCCGCCCCGGGACAGGGTATCGAGCAGTACTTC.

The chain couples TRBV2 to TRBJ1-4, with 10 positions matching TRBD1. This CDR3 region has 15 residues. The V gene's germline CDR1 is SNHLY and CDR2 FYNNEI. The trim removed 7 bases at V and 7 bases at J, leaving 9 bases unmatched. The CDR3 bases are TGTGCCAGCAACAAAGACAGGGGGCGGGGTGAAAAACTGTTTTTT. Amino acids: CASNKDRGRGEKLFF.

V usage is TRBV10-3 and J usage is TRBJ1-6, with 7 positions matching TRBD1. Germline lookup yields CDR1 ENHRY and CDR2 SYGVKD. The CDR3 contains 14 residues. After removal of 10 bases from V and 10 bases from J, the junction contained 13 bases not matched to a gene. The CDR3 DNA sequence: TGTGCCACTAAGGTCCCCCAAGGGGGCTCACCCCTCCACTTT. It translates to CATKVPQGGSPLHF.

This clone was observed once. V usage is TRBV9 and J usage is TRBJ2-6; possibly TRBD1 for D (6 bases). CDR1 and CDR2 from the germline V gene are SGDLS and YYNGEE. The CDR3 is 18 residues long. The V gene lost 4 bases and the J gene lost 2 bases, with 19 bases spanning the gap. This CDR3 reads CASSLNDRRLAGANVLTF. The CDR3, as DNA: TGTGCCAGCAGCCTAAATGACAGGAGGTTGGCTGGGGCCAACGTCCTGACTTTC.

V usage is TRBV30 and J usage is TRBJ1-2; unclear D gene. V lost 6 bases and J lost 8, with 19 bases in between. CDR1 and CDR2 from the germline V gene are GTSNPN and SVGIG (reference sequence). The CDR3 runs 13 residues. The CDR3 loop is CACGRPLSMGYTF. CDR3 in DNA: TGTGCCTGCGGACGGCCCCTTTCTATGGGCTACACCTTC.

The count of this clone is one. V gene TRBV19 combines with J gene TRBJ1-5, with a tentative D call TRBD1 (5 bases). In germline, CDR1 is LNHDA, CDR2 SQIVND (reference sequence). The CDR3 runs 14 residues. Trimming stripped 6 bases from V and 3 bases from J, with 12 bases between. CDR3 DNA sequence: TGTGCCAGTAGGAGGAGGGGTAACAATCAGCCCCAGCATTTT. Its protein product is CASRRRGNNQPQHF.

The chain carries TRBV27 and TRBJ1-4; D is undetermined. Trimming took off 3 bases at V and 5 bases at J, with 10 bases between the two ends. Germline CDR1 reads MNHEY; CDR2 reads SMNVEV (reference sequence). This CDR3 contains 14 residues. This CDR3 reads CASSFGRWNEKLFF. The CDR3 DNA follows: TGTGCCAGCAGTTTTGGACGTTGGAATGAAAAACTGTTTTTT.

The V call is TRBV9, the J call TRBJ2-1, with D tentatively TRBD1 or TRBD2 (7 bases each). The germline V and J ends were trimmed by 5 bases and 9 bases, with 15 bases remaining between them. The V gene's germline CDR1 is SGDLS and CDR2 YYNGEE. The CDR3 extends over 13 amino acids. DNA of the CDR3: TGTGCCAGCAGTCAGGGGGGGCTGGGTGAGCAGTTCTTC. Amino acid sequence: CASSQGGLGEQFF.

The chain uses TRBV7-9 and TRBJ2-6; D remains unclear. Trimming shortened V by 1 base and J by 2 bases, and 6 bases separated the two germline ends. Germline V CDR1 and CDR2: SEHNR, FQNEAQ (reference sequence). The CDR3 covers 15 residues. The CDR3: CASSLVSPGANVLTF. In DNA, the CDR3 is TGTGCCAGCAGCTTAGTATCCCCTGGGGCCAACGTCCTGACTTTC.

The chain uses TRBV30 and TRBJ1-3, with no clear D. V was trimmed by 0 bases and J by 7 bases, leaving 13 bases between them. The CDR3 extends over 14 amino acids. Germline V gives CDR1 GTSNPN, CDR2 SVGIG (reference sequence). The CDR3 DNA follows: TGTGCCTGGAGTGTAGGGCAGCAGAGGAACACCATATATTTT. Protein sequence: CAWSVGQQRNTIYF.

The J gene is TRBJ1-1, the V gene TRBV7-3; 8 positions agree with TRBD1. CDR1 SGHTA and CDR2 FQGTGA come from the germline V gene. After removal of 6 bases from V and 2 bases from J, the junction contained 8 bases not matched to a gene. CDR3 length: 15 amino acids. CDR3 residues: CASRKPGGVNTEAFF. The CDR3 DNA reads TGTGCCAGCAGGAAACCAGGGGGCGTAAACACTGAAGCTTTCTTT. Full variable domain (outside the CDR3, taken from reference TRBV7-3 and TRBJ1-1): GAGVSQTPSNKVTEKGKYVELRCDPISGHTALYWYRQSLGQGPEFLIYFQGTGAADDSGLPNDRFFAVRPEGSVSTLKIQRTERGDSAVYLCASRKPGGVNTEAFFGQGTRLTVV.

The chain couples TRBV7-9 to TRBJ1-4; no firm D call. The CDR3 consists of 13 residues. Trimming cost V 1 base and J 5 bases, with 5 bases left between them. Germline CDR1 reads SEHNR; CDR2 reads FQNEAQ (reference sequence). The CDR3 protein is CASSLVGNEKLFF. The CDR3 DNA sequence: TGTGCCAGCAGCTTAGTGGGGAATGAAAAACTGTTTTTT.